Listed below are T cell receptor beta chains from one sample, sequenced in a study of CXCR3-negative and CXCR3-positive naive CD8 T cells. TCRdb reprocessed the 5' RACE reads; each CDR3 protein has one entry and no DNA is given. The sample totals 80,000 to 95,000 distinct CDR3 sequences. Material: naive CXCR3- CD8+ T cells from blood. These receptors originate from a human donor in good health. Some clones in this sample may be carry-over from other donors' samples. CDR3s include the opening cysteine and the closing phenylalanine or tryptophan. Fields, in order: CDR3 length, clone size, J gene, V gene, CDR3 protein. Size tells how often a clone was seen (once, few, many) or the class of an expanded clone, and some rows leave it out.

13	-	TRBJ2-7	TRBV29-1	CSFGTSGSYEQYF
16	-	TRBJ2-7	TRBV6-2/TRBV6-3	CASSYKEDIISYEQYF
21	-	TRBJ2-3	TRBV27	CASSLYPPGLAGDSSRDTQYF
18	-	TRBJ2-5	TRBV12-3/TRBV12-4	CASSTIKLAGGYQETQYF
12	-	TRBJ2-7	TRBV29-1	CSVQGASYEQYF
14	medium-sized	TRBJ2-2	TRBV6-4	CASSESGTTGELFF
14	-	TRBJ2-3	TRBV29-1	CSVVVAGGPDTQYF
15	-	TRBJ2-7	TRBV15	CATSGGITGGYEQYF
16	-	TRBJ2-7	TRBV7-6	CASRSLKDGLSYEQYF
17	-	TRBJ1-3	TRBV29-1	CSVGARGTGDSGNTIYF
13	-	TRBJ2-3	TRBV29-1	CSAVVGRDDTQYF
16	-	TRBJ2-1	TRBV3-1	CASSQDGRGGYNEQFF
15	-	TRBJ2-1	TRBV13	CASSPNRGTRNEQFF
14	-	TRBJ2-3	TRBV18	CASSPDGYTDTQYF
13	-	TRBJ2-3	TRBV29-1	CSGTSDRGYGQYF
15	-	TRBJ2-7	TRBV7-8	CASRRDTGDTYEQYF
14	-	TRBJ2-1	TRBV28	CASSDRDGYNEQFF
18	-	TRBJ2-5	TRBV29-1	CSVEDFVRTSGSGETQYF
16	-	TRBJ2-1	TRBV5-5	CASSPQGGSSYNEQFF
12	-	TRBJ1-1	TRBV29-1	CSVRQGSTEAFF
15	-	TRBJ2-1	TRBV7-9	CASSGGTGDPLEQFF
18	-	TRBJ1-5	TRBV12-3/TRBV12-4	CASAFTLSRGKGNQPQHF
17	-	TRBJ2-1	TRBV29-1	CSARTGVSGGSYNEQFF
13	-	TRBJ2-7	TRBV5-1	CASSYRGSYEQYF
18	-	TRBJ2-1	TRBV3-1	CASSQPYTTAVSYNEQFF
11	-	TRBJ2-1	TRBV29-1	CSQQGGNEQFF
16	-	TRBJ1-6	TRBV14	CASSHQGSSYNSPLHF
16	-	TRBJ1-4	TRBV28	CASSPWGGTDNEKLFF
17	-	TRBJ1-6	TRBV5-1	CASSLWMAGNYNSPLHF
16	-	TRBJ2-2	TRBV5-1	CASSLEGSGFTGELFF
15	-	TRBJ1-1	TRBV27	CASSWDRGMNTEAFF
15	medium-sized	TRBJ2-5	TRBV28	CASSLLSGVQETQYF
14	-	TRBJ2-3	TRBV29-1	CSAFLADNVDGMDF